The T cell receptor beta chain under discussion was sequenced for a study of blood T cell repertoires in COVID-19. Produced via immunoSEQ multiplex PCR; TCRdb's table is partial and in-frame only. This sample has about 150,000 clones, with about 89% found just once. The germline CDR1 and CDR2 sequences are SGHTA and FQGNSA. V lost 1 base, J lost 6 bases, and 7 bases stayed unmatched. This CDR3 spans 16 amino acids. This clone was found once. The chain has TRBV7-2 and TRBJ2-1, with 9 bases identical to TRBD1. This TCR derives from a man aged 45 to 65 with acute or convalescent COVID-19. Material for sequencing was peripheral blood. CDR3 sequence: CASSLVSGQGFNEQFF. For the CDR3, the DNA is TGTGCCAGCAGCTTAGTATCGGGACAGGGCTTCAATGAGCAGTTCTTC.